These 24 T cell receptor beta chains originate from one sample sequenced in a study of cytomegalovirus exposure and HLA in healthy donors. In the PCR, 60 Vbeta and 13 Jbeta primers were used. Repertoires were generated with immunoSEQ multiplex PCR, while TCRdb's copy carries only in-frame clones and drops some. The sample comprises some 130,000 clones, 76% of which are singletons, and approximately 3.4% rests with the top ten. Source material: PBMCs. The receptors derive from a man aged 40-50 years in good health and CMV-seronegative.

V gene TRBV5-1 combines with J gene TRBJ2-7; 7 nucleotides align to TRBD2. Trimming took 4 bases from V and 2 from J; bases not matched to a gene: 6. The CDR3 covers 14 residues. Looked up from germline, CDR1 is SGHRS and CDR2 is YFSETQ. CDR3 region: CASSVIRGAYEQYF. The CDR3 DNA sequence: TGCGCCAGCAGCGTTATCCGGGGGGCCTACGAGCAGTACTTC.

The CDR3 DNA is TGTGCCTGGAGGGGCGACAGGACTGGCTACACCTTC. This translates into CAWRGDRTGYTF. The genes are TRBV30 and TRBJ1-2; D is possibly TRBD1 (6 bases). The V end lost 3 bases, the J end lost 7 bases, and 12 bases lay between the germline ends. This CDR3 has 12 amino acids. Germline CDR1 and CDR2: GTSNPN and SVGIG (reference sequence).

The chain employs TRBV10-3 and TRBJ1-3; D is undetermined. The CDR3 is 17 amino acids. Germline loops: CDR1 ENHRY, CDR2 SYGVKD. V was shortened by 2 bases and J by 0 bases, with 14 bases between the two germline ends. CDR3 in amino acids: CAISENTQRVSGNTIYF. Here the CDR3 DNA reads TGTGCCATCAGTGAGAACACCCAGCGTGTCTCTGGAAACACCATATATTTT.

V gene TRBV28 combines with J gene TRBJ1-5, with D perhaps matching TRBD1 (5 bases). V lost 7 bases to trimming and J lost 7 bases, with 20 bases between them. The germline CDR1 and CDR2 sequences are MDHEN and SYDVKM. The CDR3 extends over 15 amino acids. CDR3 DNA: TGTGCCAGCACCCAGCGGGGGACTCAAAGGCAGCCCCAGCATTTT. It encodes CASTQRGTQRQPQHF.

The rearrangement joins TRBV30 to TRBJ2-5, with D possibly TRBD2 on 7 matching bases. Deletions cut 4 bases from V and 5 bases from J, with 14 bases between. CDR1 GTSNPN and CDR2 SVGIG come from the germline V gene (reference sequence). The CDR3 length is 13 residues. The CDR3 sequence is CAWTRGAGETQYF. CDR3 bases: TGTGCCTGGACCCGGGGGGCCGGGGAGACCCAGTACTTC.

In its sample, this clone was seen a few times. This rearrangement joins TRBV5-5 to TRBJ1-1; TRBD1 is a possible D gene (6 bases). This CDR3 has 14 residues. Germline CDR1 SGHKS, CDR2 YYEKEE (reference sequence). V shed 2 bases and J shed 0 bases, with 8 bases lying between them. The CDR3 sequence is CASSFRTVNTEAFF. In DNA form, the CDR3 reads TGTGCCAGCAGCTTCAGGACAGTGAACACTGAAGCTTTCTTT.

This chain connects TRBV27 to TRBJ2-1, with D maybe TRBD1 (5 bases). The CDR3 totals 14 residues. Trimming cost V 0 bases and J 9 bases, with 12 bases left between them. Per the germline V gene, CDR1 is MNHEY and CDR2 is SMNVEV (reference sequence). CDR3 DNA sequence: TGTGCCAGCAGTTTATCGGCAGGGTTCAGTGAGCAGTTCTTC. Its protein is CASSLSAGFSEQFF.

The chain carries TRBV7-2 and TRBJ1-2; D possibly corresponds to TRBD1 (6 bases). This CDR3 comprises 16 residues. The V end lost 1 base, the J end lost 3 bases, and 15 bases lay between the germline ends. CDR1 and CDR2 from the germline V gene are SGHTA and FQGNSA. The CDR3 region has the DNA TGTGCCAGCAGCTTAGGAGCAGGGGCGAAATACTATGGCTACACCTTC. This gives the protein CASSLGAGAKYYGYTF. Full variable domain (rest looked up from reference TRBV7-2 and TRBJ1-2): GAGVSQSPSNKVTEKGKDVELRCDPISGHTALYWYRQSLGQGLEFLIYFQGNSAPDKSGLPSDRFSAERTGGSVSTLTIQRTQQEDSAVYLCASSLGAGAKYYGYTFGSGTRLTVV.

CDR3 in DNA: TGTGCCAGCAGGCCTACAGGGGGCTATGGCTACACCTTC. Residues: CASRPTGGYGYTF. The chain carries TRBV7-9 and TRBJ1-2; TRBD1 aligns across 8 bases. From germline, CDR1 is SEHNR and CDR2 FQNEAQ (reference sequence). The CDR3 extends over 13 amino acids. The V gene end was trimmed by 6 bases and the J gene end by 4 bases; junction bases not matched to a gene: 4.

The J gene is TRBJ2-1, the V gene TRBV28, with 10 bases identical to TRBD2. Germline CDR1 reads MDHEN; CDR2 reads SYDVKM. V was pared by 6 bases and J by 4 bases, with 3 bases of the junction left unmatched. The CDR3 is made up of 14 amino acids. The CDR3 is CASRAGGMYNEQFF. The CDR3 bases are TGTGCCAGCAGAGCGGGAGGGATGTACAATGAGCAGTTCTTC. The complete variable domain, with remaining parts taken from reference TRBV28 and TRBJ2-1, reads DVKVTQSSRYLVKRTGEKVFLECVQDMDHENMFWYRQDPGLGLRLIYFSYDVKMKEKGDIPEGYSVSREKKERFSLILESASTNQTSMYLCASRAGGMYNEQFFGPGTRLTVL.

This clone was seen only a few times. This chain uses TRBV7-2 with TRBJ1-5, with D perhaps matching TRBD1 (6 bases). Germline values: CDR1 SGHTA, CDR2 FQGNSA. The CDR3 runs 13 residues. Trimming took off 5 bases at V and 6 bases at J, with 11 bases between the two ends. The CDR3 sequence is CASSTWTAQPQHF. The DNA for the CDR3 is TGTGCCAGCAGCACCTGGACAGCTCAGCCCCAGCATTTT. Looking up the rest from reference TRBV7-2 and TRBJ1-5 gives the full variable domain: GAGVSQSPSNKVTEKGKDVELRCDPISGHTALYWYRQSLGQGLEFLIYFQGNSAPDKSGLPSDRFSAERTGGSVSTLTIQRTQQEDSAVYLCASSTWTAQPQHFGDGTRLSIL.

V and J are TRBV30 and TRBJ2-5; TRBD2 matches at 10 bases. V dropped 6 bases and J dropped 1; count of bases not matched to a gene: 5. Germline CDR1 reads GTSNPN; CDR2 reads SVGIG (reference sequence). The CDR3 consists of 14 residues. DNA for the CDR3: TGTGCCTGTACCGGGACTAGCGCCCAAGAGACCCAGTACTTC. The encoded protein is CACTGTSAQETQYF.

V gene TRBV18 combines with J gene TRBJ1-2; tentatively, D is TRBD1 (5 bases). The ends were cut back, 5 bases at V and 0 bases at J, with 34 bases in the middle. CDR3 size: 22 residues. Germline V gene lookup returns CDR1 KGHSH and CDR2 LQKENI. The CDR3 loop is CASSGKGGKGGVFVGTNYGYTF. In DNA, the CDR3 is TGTGCCAGCTCAGGAAAGGGAGGAAAAGGAGGGGTGTTCGTGGGAACTAACTATGGCTACACCTTC.

V usage is TRBV4-3 and J usage is TRBJ1-5; 7 bases line up with TRBD1. V trimming: 3 bases; J trimming: 4 bases; junction bases outside the gene matches: 0. Per the germline V gene, CDR1 is LGHNA and CDR2 is YSLEER. The CDR3 extends over 13 amino acids. Here the CDR3 DNA reads TGCGCCAGCAGCCAGGACAGGAATCAGCCCCAGCATTTT. Protein product: CASSQDRNQPQHF.

V and J are TRBV7-2 and TRBJ2-3, with D possibly matching TRBD2 (5 bases). Germline loops: CDR1 SGHTA, CDR2 FQGNSA. Trimming took off 1 base at V and 2 bases at J, with 10 bases between the two ends. The CDR3 is 15 residues long. In nucleotides, the CDR3 is TGTGCCAGCAGCTTAGACGCTAGCTACACAGATACGCAGTATTTT. It encodes CASSLDASYTDTQYF.

J is TRBJ2-2 and V is TRBV4-3; tentatively, D is TRBD1 (5 bases). The CDR3 length is 17 residues. V lost 3 bases to trimming and J lost 0 bases, with 14 bases between them. Per the germline V gene, CDR1 is LGHNA and CDR2 is YSLEER. This chain's CDR3 is CASSHNWGRTNTGELFF. CDR3 DNA sequence: TGCGCCAGCAGCCACAACTGGGGCAGGACGAACACCGGGGAGCTGTTTTTT.

V and J are TRBV7-2 and TRBJ2-7; tentative D call: TRBD2 (5 bases). Germline assignment: CDR1 SGHTA and CDR2 FQGNSA. This CDR3 is 12 amino acids long. V was shortened by 3 bases and J by 3 bases, with 6 bases between the two germline ends. This chain's CDR3 is CASSFSDYEQYF. CDR3 DNA sequence: TGTGCCAGCAGCTTTAGCGACTACGAGCAGTACTTC.

CDR3 coding DNA: TGCGCCAGCAGCCAAGCCCACAGGGTAAGGGGCACCGGGGAGCTGTTTTTT. Translating gives CASSQAHRVRGTGELFF. The chain combines TRBV4-1 with TRBJ2-2, with D possibly being TRBD1 (6 bases). Per germline, CDR1 MGHRA and CDR2 YSYEKL. V lost 1 base and J lost 4, with 16 bases in between. CDR3 length equals 17 residues.

The count of this clone is one. The chain links TRBV2 to TRBJ2-4; 8 positions match TRBD1. CDR3 size: 16 residues. V lost 3 bases, J lost 4 bases, and 8 bases stayed unmatched. The germline V gene has CDR1 SNHLY and CDR2 FYNNEI. The CDR3 region is CASSEGQAGIKNIQYF. CDR3 sequence (DNA): TGTGCCAGCAGTGAGGGACAGGCCGGGATAAAAAACATTCAGTACTTC. Supplemented by reference TRBV2 and TRBJ2-4, the full variable domain reads EPEVTQTPSHQVTQMGQEVILRCVPISNHLYFYWYRQILGQKVEFLVSFYNNEISEKSEIFDDQFSVERPDGSNFTLKIRSTKLEDSAMYFCASSEGQAGIKNIQYFGAGTRLSVL.

This clone was observed a few times. The chain recombines TRBV19 with TRBJ2-2; D uncertain. Trimming shortened V by 7 bases and J by 3 bases, and 6 bases separated the two germline ends. This CDR3 has 12 residues. Germline CDR1 LNHDA, CDR2 SQIVND (reference sequence). CDR3 coding DNA: TGTGCCAGTAACGGTGACACCGGGGAGCTGTTTTTT. Encoded protein: CASNGDTGELFF.

This rearrangement joins TRBV4-1 to TRBJ2-7; 11 nucleotides line up with TRBD2. CDR1 and CDR2 from the germline V gene are MGHRA and YSYEKL. The trim removed 2 bases at V and 2 bases at J, leaving 5 bases unmatched. The CDR3 contains 16 residues. CDR3 bases: TGCGCCAGCAGCCAACTAGCGGGGGGTAATACCTACGAGCAGTACTTC. Its translation is CASSQLAGGNTYEQYF.

V gene TRBV10-3 combines with J gene TRBJ1-4, with 8 bases aligning to TRBD1. V lost 6 bases to trimming and J lost 8 bases; unmatched junction nucleotides: 11. CDR1 is ENHRY, CDR2 SYGVKD, per germline. The CDR3 is 15 residues long. CDR3 loop: CAIRDAGGAGEKLFF. The DNA for the CDR3 is TGTGCCATCAGGGATGCAGGGGGCGCGGGGGAAAAACTGTTTTTT.

The chain recombines TRBV5-4 with TRBJ2-3, with D tentatively TRBD2 (5 bases). Germline V gene data show CDR1 as SGHNT and CDR2 as YYREEE (reference sequence). V lost 4 bases and J lost 10, with 19 bases in between. This CDR3 is built from 14 residues. CDR3 nucleotides: TGTGCCAGCAGCCGGACCGGGGTCCCGGATGCGCAGTATTTT. It encodes CASSRTGVPDAQYF.

The chain uses TRBV7-2 and TRBJ2-7; 8 bases are a match to TRBD2. V was pared by 4 bases and J by 4 bases, with 9 bases of the junction left unmatched. The CDR3 consists of 15 residues. Per the germline V gene, CDR1 is SGHTA and CDR2 is FQGNSA. CDR3 residues: CASSYGTPGGYEQYF. For the CDR3, the DNA is TGTGCCAGCAGCTACGGGACCCCGGGGGGGTACGAGCAGTACTTC.